The 25 T cell receptor beta chains listed next were all sequenced from one sample in a study of blood T cell repertoires in COVID-19. Clones were sequenced by immunoSEQ multiplex PCR, and TCRdb holds only the in-frame ones, with some missing. The sample records fewer than 200,000 clones, 70% to 90% being singletons. The sample consisted of peripheral blood. The receptor set was obtained from a man aged 40-50 years with active or convalescent COVID-19.

The chain links TRBV11-2 to TRBJ2-7; TRBD1 matches 10 bases. Trimming took 4 bases from V and 3 from J; bases not matched to a gene: 6. CDR1 and CDR2 from the germline V gene are SGHAT and FQNNGV. The CDR3 runs 15 residues. Here the CDR3 DNA reads TGTGCCAGCAGCTCGACAGGGGGCGCCGGCTACGAGCAGTACTTC. Amino acid sequence: CASSSTGGAGYEQYF.

The chain couples TRBV25-1 to TRBJ1-4, with TRBD1 identical over 7 bases. The CDR3 contains 13 residues. Germline CDR1 reads MGHDK; CDR2 reads SYGVNS. The ends lost 8 bases at V and 6 bases at J; junction bases unmatched: 6. The CDR3 sequence is CASGETGDEKLFF. Written as DNA, the CDR3 is TGTGCCAGCGGGGAAACAGGGGATGAAAAACTGTTTTTT.

This clone showed up just once. The rearrangement links TRBV5-6 to TRBJ1-6, with D maybe TRBD1 (5 bases). CDR3 length: 16 amino acids. V was cut by 4 bases and J by 7 bases, with 18 bases left in between. Looked up from germline, CDR1 is SGHDT and CDR2 is YYEEEE. The CDR3 sequence: CASSVLQGELNSPLHF. DNA of the CDR3: TGTGCCAGCAGCGTCCTACAAGGGGAACTAAATTCACCCCTCCACTTT.

V gene TRBV5-1 combines with J gene TRBJ1-1; D not resolved. Trimming stripped 5 bases from V and 1 base from J, with 9 bases between. Germline loops: CDR1 SGHRS, CDR2 YFSETQ. There are 13 residues in the CDR3. In DNA, the CDR3 is TGCGCCAGCAGTTTACAATCGAACACTGAAGCTTTCTTT. As protein: CASSLQSNTEAFF.

CDR3 sequence reads: CASSPDSGGAYEQYF. In DNA, the CDR3 is TGTGCCAGCAGCCCGGACAGCGGGGGGGCCTACGAGCAGTACTTC. V gene TRBV7-2 combines with J gene TRBJ2-7, with 10 bases lining up with TRBD2. CDR1 and CDR2 (germline): SGHTA, FQGNSA. The trim removed 5 bases at V and 2 bases at J, leaving 6 bases unmatched. The CDR3 has 15 amino acids.

The gene calls are TRBV7-2 and TRBJ2-7; D possibly corresponds to TRBD2 (6 bases). This CDR3 is built from 15 residues. CDR1 is SGHTA, CDR2 FQGNSA, per germline. The V end lost 1 base, the J end lost 2 bases, and 12 bases lay between the germline ends. CDR3 nucleotide sequence: TGTGCCAGCAGCTTAGAGGCGGGATCAGCCTACGAGCAGTACTTC. Translated, it gives CASSLEAGSAYEQYF. Full variable domain (rest looked up from reference TRBV7-2 and TRBJ2-7): GAGVSQSPSNKVTEKGKDVELRCDPISGHTALYWYRQSLGQGLEFLIYFQGNSAPDKSGLPSDRFSAERTGGSVSTLTIQRTQQEDSAVYLCASSLEAGSAYEQYFGPGTRLTVT.

The rearrangement joins TRBV10-2 to TRBJ2-7; 8 nucleotides agree with TRBD1. CDR1 and CDR2 from the germline V gene are WSHSY and SAAADI. The CDR3 totals 14 residues. V trimming: 2 bases; J trimming: 5 bases; junction bases outside the gene matches: 5. CDR3: CASSERDRFNEQYF. CDR3 bases: TGCGCCAGCAGTGAGAGGGACAGGTTTAACGAGCAGTACTTC.

V usage is TRBV5-1 and J usage is TRBJ2-7; D is unclear. Germline V gene sequence: CDR1 SGHRS, CDR2 YFSETQ. The CDR3 runs 21 residues. The V end lost 1 base, the J end lost 2 bases, and 31 bases lay between the germline ends. CDR3: CASSLSTVPTPPTTITYEQYF. The CDR3 coding sequence is TGCGCCAGCAGCTTGTCAACCGTGCCCACCCCTCCCACTACCATCACCTACGAGCAGTACTTC.

This chain joins TRBV5-4 and TRBJ2-2; D may be TRBD1 (6 bases). This CDR3 contains 16 residues. Trimming stripped 0 bases from V and 2 bases from J, with 11 bases between. The germline CDR1 and CDR2 sequences are SGHNT and YYREEE (reference sequence). CDR3 nucleotide sequence: TGTGCCAGCAGCTTGGGGGGGCCTGTTAACACCGGGGAGCTGTTTTTT. Translated: CASSLGGPVNTGELFF.

This rearrangement joins TRBV5-1 to TRBJ2-2, with 9 bases lining up with TRBD1. The CDR3 is 17 amino acids. Unmatched junction bases numbered 13, after V lost 3 bases and J lost 7 bases. Germline V gene data show CDR1 as SGHRS and CDR2 as YFSETQ. CDR3 nucleotide sequence: TGCGCCAGCAGCTCACTTGGACAGGGGACGGAGGACGGGGAGCTGTTTTTT. It yields the protein CASSSLGQGTEDGELFF.

The chain employs TRBV5-1 and TRBJ2-1, with 13 bases identical to TRBD2. This CDR3 region has 16 residues. The J segment lost 5 bases and the V segment lost 4 bases, leaving 6 bases of the junction unmatched. In germline, CDR1 is SGHRS, CDR2 YFSETQ. The CDR3 nucleotides read TGCGCCAGCAGCACACTCACTAGCGGGGGGGACAATGAGCAGTTCTTC. This translates into CASSTLTSGGDNEQFF. Supplemented by reference TRBV5-1 and TRBJ2-1, the full variable domain reads KAGVTQTPRYLIKTRGQQVTLSCSPISGHRSVSWYQQTPGQGLQFLFEYFSETQRNKGNFPGRFSGRQFSNSRSEMNVSTLELGDSALYLCASSTLTSGGDNEQFFGPGTRLTVL.

The chain employs TRBV19 and TRBJ1-6, with a tentative D call TRBD1 (5 bases). The ends were cut back, 2 bases at V and 7 bases at J, with 12 bases in the middle. The germline V gene has CDR1 LNHDA and CDR2 SQIVND (reference sequence). The CDR3 extends over 15 amino acids. The CDR3 loop is CASSILLTENSPLHF. The DNA of the CDR3 is TGTGCCAGTAGTATACTCTTGACAGAAAATTCACCCCTCCACTTT.

Only one count was recorded for this clone. The V gene is TRBV10-1, the J gene TRBJ1-1; D is undetermined. V shed 0 bases and J shed 4 bases, with 12 bases lying between them. Germline CDR1 and CDR2: WNHNN and SYGVQD (reference sequence). There are 15 residues in the CDR3. This CDR3 reads CASSESRGWGTEAFF. CDR3 DNA sequence: TGCGCCAGCAGTGAGTCGAGAGGGTGGGGCACTGAAGCTTTCTTT.

DNA for the CDR3: TGTGCCAGCCGCGGGGGATATTACAATGAGCAGTTCTTC. It encodes CASRGGYYNEQFF. The rearrangement joins TRBV2 to TRBJ2-1; TRBD2 matches at 7 bases. The CDR3 has 13 amino acids. V dropped 8 bases and J dropped 4; count of bases not matched to a gene: 5. Per germline, CDR1 SNHLY and CDR2 FYNNEI.

V is TRBV9 and J is TRBJ1-3, with D perhaps TRBD1 (6 bases). The CDR3 totals 14 residues. Germline values: CDR1 SGDLS, CDR2 YYNGEE. Trimming shortened V by 0 bases and J by 3 bases, and 7 bases separated the two germline ends. CDR3 sequence reads: CASSVGTVGNTIYF. The CDR3 nucleotides read TGTGCCAGCAGCGTAGGGACAGTTGGAAACACCATATATTTT.

This sequence joins TRBV7-9 and TRBJ1-3; D is possibly TRBD1 (5 bases). From germline, CDR1 is SEHNR and CDR2 FQNEAQ (reference sequence). The CDR3 sequence is 15 residues long. V was shortened by 7 bases and J by 0 bases, with 13 bases between the two germline ends. CDR3 amino acids: CASNWWGDSGNTIYF. CDR3 in DNA: TGTGCCAGCAACTGGTGGGGGGACTCTGGAAACACCATATATTTT. Full variable domain (outside the CDR3, taken from reference TRBV7-9 and TRBJ1-3): DTGVSQNPRHKITKRGQNVTFRCDPISEHNRLYWYRQTLGQGPEFLTYFQNEAQLEKSRLLSDRFSAERPKGSFSTLEIQRTEQGDSAMYLCASNWWGDSGNTIYFGEGSWLTVV.

The chain recombines TRBV3-1 (or the pseudogene TRBV3-2) with TRBJ1-6, with TRBD1 identical over 10 bases. The CDR3 spans 14 residues. Trimming cost V 3 bases and J 10 bases; bases outside gene matches: 3. Germline CDR1 LGHDT, CDR2 YNNKEL (reference sequence). CDR3 DNA: TGTGCCAGCAGCCATGGGACAGGGGAATCACCCCTCCACTTT. It yields the protein CASSHGTGESPLHF.

The chain employs TRBV4-3 and TRBJ2-3; 8 nucleotides agree with TRBD1. V lost 0 bases to trimming and J lost 1 base; unmatched junction nucleotides: 3. From germline, CDR1 is LGHNA and CDR2 YSLEER. The CDR3 is 16 residues long. The CDR3 protein is CASSQERTGRTDTQYF. The CDR3 nucleotides read TGCGCCAGCAGCCAAGAAAGGACAGGGCGCACAGATACGCAGTATTTT.

The rearrangement links TRBV5-1 to TRBJ2-5; 7 bases align to TRBD1. This CDR3 comprises 14 residues. The V and J ends lost 6 bases and 5 bases, in that order; junction bases with no gene match: 10. Germline-derived CDR1 and CDR2 are SGHRS and YFSETQ. The CDR3 protein is CASTETGSRETQYF. The CDR3 DNA reads as TGCGCCAGCACCGAGACAGGGAGTAGGGAGACCCAGTACTTC. Full variable domain (rest looked up from reference TRBV5-1 and TRBJ2-5): KAGVTQTPRYLIKTRGQQVTLSCSPISGHRSVSWYQQTPGQGLQFLFEYFSETQRNKGNFPGRFSGRQFSNSRSEMNVSTLELGDSALYLCASTETGSRETQYFGPGTRLLVL.

The J gene is TRBJ2-7, the V gene TRBV6-1; D is perhaps TRBD1 (5 bases). There are 15 residues in the CDR3. Germline V gene lookup returns CDR1 MNHNS and CDR2 SASEGT. V gave up 1 base and J gave up 2 bases, with 12 bases separating them. The DNA for the CDR3 is TGTGCCAGCAGTGAAGTATTCCAGGGCCCCTACGAGCAGTACTTC. Translating it yields CASSEVFQGPYEQYF.

The chain recombines TRBV6-4 with TRBJ1-5; D remains unclear. Deletions cut 0 bases from V and 6 bases from J, with 6 bases between. The CDR3 covers 13 residues. Looked up from germline, CDR1 is MRHNA and CDR2 is SNTAGT. The chain's CDR3 is CASSDSESQPQHF. The DNA for the CDR3 is TGTGCCAGCAGTGACTCAGAGAGTCAGCCCCAGCATTTT.

About this clone: The same CDR3 arises from other DNA sequences in this sample as well. The rearrangement uses TRBV7-8 and TRBJ1-1; D not resolved. This CDR3 region has 13 residues. In germline, CDR1 is SGHVS, CDR2 FQNEAQ. Trimming removed 0 bases at V and 1 base at J, with 3 bases between. The CDR3 DNA reads as TGTGCCAGCAGCTTAGCGCGGAACACTGAAGCTTTCTTT. The encoded protein is CASSLARNTEAFF. Full variable domain (missing parts from reference TRBV7-8 and TRBJ1-1): GAGVSQSPRYKVAKRGQDVALRCDPISGHVSLFWYQQALGQGPEFLTYFQNEAQLDKSGLPSDRFFAERPEGSVSTLKIQRTQQEDSAVYLCASSLARNTEAFFGQGTRLTVV.

In nucleotides, the CDR3 is TGTGCCAGCAGCAAGCAGAACAGGGGTGTAACCGGGGAGCTGTTTTTT. Protein sequence: CASSKQNRGVTGELFF. The V and J genes are TRBV6-6 and TRBJ2-2, with TRBD1 matching over 7 bases. V was clipped by 6 bases and J by 5 bases; unmatched bases: 12. The germline V gene has CDR1 MNHNY and CDR2 SVGAGI (reference sequence). This CDR3 is built from 16 residues.

This chain links TRBV19 with TRBJ2-1; 14 bases agree with TRBD2. Germline trimming cut 1 base from V and 7 bases from J; bases unmatched to any gene: 3. The CDR3 has 16 amino acids. The germline V gene has CDR1 LNHDA and CDR2 SQIVND (reference sequence). The CDR3 nucleotides are TGTGCCAGTAGTATAGGACTAGCGGGGGGGTTAAATGAGCAGTTCTTC. Translated: CASSIGLAGGLNEQFF.

DNA for the CDR3: TGTGCCAGCAGCCCGACATTATTCACAGATACGCAGTATTTT. Translated: CASSPTLFTDTQYF. The chain links TRBV5-4 to TRBJ2-3; D gene unclear. Trimming took off 4 bases at V and 2 bases at J, with 11 bases between the two ends. The CDR3 is 14 residues long. Germline assignment: CDR1 SGHNT and CDR2 YYREEE (reference sequence).